A selection of T cell receptor beta chains follows, all from one sample in a study of T-cell reconstitution after alpha-beta-depleted transplantation in children. TCRdb itself ran the PCR reads through MiXCR, one entry per CDR3 protein. The repertoire includes 250,000 or so distinct CDR3 sequences, about 24% of them detected once, and more than 4.5% sits in the top ten. Source: PBMCs, mostly from graft donor cells, taken 360 days after TCRalphabeta/CD19-depleted stem cell transplant. Receptors originate from a female patient aged 2 to 10 who had a stem cell transplant for congenital amegakaryocytic thrombocytopenia, so the T cells may come from the graft donor. The CDR3 runs from the conserved cysteine through the conserved F or W. The D gene is left open where the match is weak. The listing skips clone size in some rows; elsewhere it reads once, few, many or a size class.

D	V	size	J	DNA	CDR3
TRBD1	TRBV12-3/TRBV12-4	many	TRBJ2-5	TGTGCCAGCAGTTTAGGGACAGGGTCCCTTCAAGAGACCCAGTACTTC	CASSLGTGSLQETQYF
.	TRBV21-1	few	TRBJ2-7	TGTGCCAGCAACATGCGGGGGCCCCTATGGGAGAATAGCTCCTACGAGCAGTACTTC	CASNMRGPLWENSSYEQYF
TRBD2	TRBV20-1	few	TRBJ2-3	TGCAGTGCTAGGGTAGCGGGGGGAGCAGATACGCAGTATTTT	CSARVAGGADTQYF
TRBD2	TRBV20-1	.	TRBJ2-1	TGCAGTGCTAGGTCCGCGGGAGGGGGTGAGCAGTTCTTC	CSARSAGGGEQFF
.	TRBV12-3/TRBV12-4	.	TRBJ2-2	TGTGCCAGCAGAGCAGGGGCAGACACCGGGGAGCTGTTTTTT	CASRAGADTGELFF
.	TRBV4-2	few	TRBJ1-6	TGTGCCAGCAGCCAAGAGGGCCGGGGGAGCAATTCACCCCTCCACTTT	CASSQEGRGSNSPLHF
.	TRBV28	few	TRBJ1-2	TGTGCCACTCCCAACAGGGAAAACTATGGCTACACCTTC	CATPNRENYGYTF
.	TRBV5-6	few	TRBJ1-6	TGTGCCAGCAGCTTGGGAAGTGTAACGAATTCACCCCTCCACTTT	CASSLGSVTNSPLHF
TRBD1	TRBV12-3/TRBV12-4	few	TRBJ1-5	TGTGCCAGCAGCCAAACCACAGGGGGCGACAATCAGCCCCAGCATTTT	CASSQTTGGDNQPQHF
TRBD1	TRBV20-1	.	TRBJ1-4	TGCAGTGCTCCCACAGGGGATGGATACGAAAAACTGTTTTTT	CSAPTGDGYEKLFF
.	TRBV5-1	.	TRBJ2-5	TGCGCCAGCAGCTTGGCACCCAGGGACACCCTCCAAGAGACCCAGTACTTC	CASSLAPRDTLQETQYF
.	TRBV28	.	TRBJ1-2	TGTGCCAGCAGTCGGTTTTCCTTTCCATATGGCTACACCTTC	CASSRFSFPYGYTF
.	TRBV7-9	.	TRBJ1-4	TGTGCCAGCAGCTTAGTGAACAGTCTGGGTGAAAAACTGTTTTTT	CASSLVNSLGEKLFF
TRBD1	TRBV28	few	TRBJ2-3	TGTGCCAGCAGTTTTCCGACAGGGGCAACTGGCACAGATACGCAGTATTTT	CASSFPTGATGTDTQYF
.	TRBV30	many	TRBJ2-2	TGTGCCTGGAGTCCGATGCTCGGGGAGCTGTTTTTT	CAWSPMLGELFF
.	TRBV4-2	few	TRBJ1-2	TGTGCCAGCAGCCAAGCAGACAGAACCAACTATGGCTACACCTTC	CASSQADRTNYGYTF
TRBD2	TRBV3-1	few	TRBJ2-3	TGTGCCAGCAGCCCGGGACTAGTTAAGGGTACGCAGTATTTT	CASSPGLVKGTQYF
TRBD2	TRBV7-2	.	TRBJ2-1	TGTGCCAGCAGCTTATTGCGGGGGGTCGCGAATGAGCAGTTCTTC	CASSLLRGVANEQFF
.	TRBV30	few	TRBJ2-3	TGTGCCTGGGGATTTAGCGGCACGCAGTATTTT	CAWGFSGTQYF
TRBD1	TRBV11-2	many	TRBJ2-3	TGTGCCAGCAGCCGCAACAGGGGTGATACGCAGTATTTT	CASSRNRGDTQYF
TRBD1	TRBV6-1	.	TRBJ2-1	TGTGCCAGCAGCCCCGGGACAGTTAACAATGAGCAGTTCTTC	CASSPGTVNNEQFF
TRBD1	TRBV4-3	.	TRBJ2-1	TGCGCCAGCAGCCAAGTTTTGGACAGGGGGCTGGATGAGCAGTTCTTC	CASSQVLDRGLDEQFF
.	TRBV4-2	once	TRBJ2-6	TGTGCCAGCAGCCAGGCCGGACAGAACGGGGCCAACGTCCTGACTTTC	CASSQAGQNGANVLTF
.	TRBV5-6	.	TRBJ2-2	TGTGCCAGCATCCTCGGGGTTGCCGGGGAGCTGTTTTTT	CASILGVAGELFF
.	TRBV5-6	.	TRBJ1-2	TGTGCCAGCAGCTTCCCGGACAGAGTCTATGGCTACACCTTC	CASSFPDRVYGYTF
.	TRBV6-6	.	TRBJ1-1	TGTGCCAGCAGTTCCGACAAAATCCCTGAAGCTTTCTTT	CASSSDKIPEAFF
.	TRBV20-1	.	TRBJ2-3	TGCAGTGCTAGAGATGTGTCGGAGGGAGGAGATACGCAGTATTTT	CSARDVSEGGDTQYF
.	TRBV18	.	TRBJ2-7	TGTGCCAGCTCACCCTACAGAGCCAACGAGCAGTACTTC	CASSPYRANEQYF
.	TRBV20-1	few	TRBJ2-1	TGCAGTGCTAGAGATCTCACCGTCCCCCCTGCAAATGAGCAGTTCTTC	CSARDLTVPPANEQFF
.	TRBV10-2	few	TRBJ1-4	TGCGCCAGCAGTGAGTCGGACCAGCCCCTGATCGAAAAACTGTTTTTT	CASSESDQPLIEKLFF
.	TRBV7-8	.	TRBJ2-2	TGTGCCAGCAGCATTGACAGAAACACCGGGGAGCTGTTTTTT	CASSIDRNTGELFF
TRBD1	TRBV28	.	TRBJ1-5	TGTGCCAGCAGGGGACAGGGGGTTCAAGGTAATCAGCCCCAGCATTTT	CASRGQGVQGNQPQHF
.	TRBV20-1	few	TRBJ1-6	TGCAGTGTTCTGGGACCGGGGGATTCACCCCTCCACTTT	CSVLGPGDSPLHF
TRBD1	TRBV13	.	TRBJ2-5	TGTGCCAGCAGCTCCGGGACAGCTTTTGAGACCCAGTACTTC	CASSSGTAFETQYF
TRBD2	TRBV7-6	.	TRBJ2-7	TGTGCCAGCAGCCAGCGGGGGAACTCCTACGAGCAGTACTTC	CASSQRGNSYEQYF
.	TRBV6-2/TRBV6-3	few	TRBJ2-7	TGTGCCAGCAGTTACTCTTTCTACGAGCAGTACTTC	CASSYSFYEQYF
.	TRBV3-1	many	TRBJ2-2	TGTGCCAGCAGCAAGATCCCGCCCGACTACCCTGCGGGGGAGCTGTTTTTT	CASSKIPPDYPAGELFF
.	TRBV5-1	few	TRBJ2-7	TGCGCCAGCAGCTTGGGAGTCCGGAGGACGGTGAGCTCCTACGAGCAGTACTTC	CASSLGVRRTVSSYEQYF
TRBD1	TRBV20-1	few	TRBJ2-7	TGCAGTGCTAAGGGACAGGGGGCGGACTACGAGCAGTACTTC	CSAKGQGADYEQYF
.	TRBV20-1	few	TRBJ1-5	TGCAGTGCTAGACGGGGGCATGGCAATCAGCCCCAGCATTTT	CSARRGHGNQPQHF
.	TRBV27	.	TRBJ2-7	TGTGCCAGCAGTGCGAGGGGTTCCCTCTCCTACGAGCAGTACTTC	CASSARGSLSYEQYF
.	TRBV5-1	.	TRBJ1-3	TGCGCCAGCAGCTTTGGAGATGGAAACACCATATATTTT	CASSFGDGNTIYF